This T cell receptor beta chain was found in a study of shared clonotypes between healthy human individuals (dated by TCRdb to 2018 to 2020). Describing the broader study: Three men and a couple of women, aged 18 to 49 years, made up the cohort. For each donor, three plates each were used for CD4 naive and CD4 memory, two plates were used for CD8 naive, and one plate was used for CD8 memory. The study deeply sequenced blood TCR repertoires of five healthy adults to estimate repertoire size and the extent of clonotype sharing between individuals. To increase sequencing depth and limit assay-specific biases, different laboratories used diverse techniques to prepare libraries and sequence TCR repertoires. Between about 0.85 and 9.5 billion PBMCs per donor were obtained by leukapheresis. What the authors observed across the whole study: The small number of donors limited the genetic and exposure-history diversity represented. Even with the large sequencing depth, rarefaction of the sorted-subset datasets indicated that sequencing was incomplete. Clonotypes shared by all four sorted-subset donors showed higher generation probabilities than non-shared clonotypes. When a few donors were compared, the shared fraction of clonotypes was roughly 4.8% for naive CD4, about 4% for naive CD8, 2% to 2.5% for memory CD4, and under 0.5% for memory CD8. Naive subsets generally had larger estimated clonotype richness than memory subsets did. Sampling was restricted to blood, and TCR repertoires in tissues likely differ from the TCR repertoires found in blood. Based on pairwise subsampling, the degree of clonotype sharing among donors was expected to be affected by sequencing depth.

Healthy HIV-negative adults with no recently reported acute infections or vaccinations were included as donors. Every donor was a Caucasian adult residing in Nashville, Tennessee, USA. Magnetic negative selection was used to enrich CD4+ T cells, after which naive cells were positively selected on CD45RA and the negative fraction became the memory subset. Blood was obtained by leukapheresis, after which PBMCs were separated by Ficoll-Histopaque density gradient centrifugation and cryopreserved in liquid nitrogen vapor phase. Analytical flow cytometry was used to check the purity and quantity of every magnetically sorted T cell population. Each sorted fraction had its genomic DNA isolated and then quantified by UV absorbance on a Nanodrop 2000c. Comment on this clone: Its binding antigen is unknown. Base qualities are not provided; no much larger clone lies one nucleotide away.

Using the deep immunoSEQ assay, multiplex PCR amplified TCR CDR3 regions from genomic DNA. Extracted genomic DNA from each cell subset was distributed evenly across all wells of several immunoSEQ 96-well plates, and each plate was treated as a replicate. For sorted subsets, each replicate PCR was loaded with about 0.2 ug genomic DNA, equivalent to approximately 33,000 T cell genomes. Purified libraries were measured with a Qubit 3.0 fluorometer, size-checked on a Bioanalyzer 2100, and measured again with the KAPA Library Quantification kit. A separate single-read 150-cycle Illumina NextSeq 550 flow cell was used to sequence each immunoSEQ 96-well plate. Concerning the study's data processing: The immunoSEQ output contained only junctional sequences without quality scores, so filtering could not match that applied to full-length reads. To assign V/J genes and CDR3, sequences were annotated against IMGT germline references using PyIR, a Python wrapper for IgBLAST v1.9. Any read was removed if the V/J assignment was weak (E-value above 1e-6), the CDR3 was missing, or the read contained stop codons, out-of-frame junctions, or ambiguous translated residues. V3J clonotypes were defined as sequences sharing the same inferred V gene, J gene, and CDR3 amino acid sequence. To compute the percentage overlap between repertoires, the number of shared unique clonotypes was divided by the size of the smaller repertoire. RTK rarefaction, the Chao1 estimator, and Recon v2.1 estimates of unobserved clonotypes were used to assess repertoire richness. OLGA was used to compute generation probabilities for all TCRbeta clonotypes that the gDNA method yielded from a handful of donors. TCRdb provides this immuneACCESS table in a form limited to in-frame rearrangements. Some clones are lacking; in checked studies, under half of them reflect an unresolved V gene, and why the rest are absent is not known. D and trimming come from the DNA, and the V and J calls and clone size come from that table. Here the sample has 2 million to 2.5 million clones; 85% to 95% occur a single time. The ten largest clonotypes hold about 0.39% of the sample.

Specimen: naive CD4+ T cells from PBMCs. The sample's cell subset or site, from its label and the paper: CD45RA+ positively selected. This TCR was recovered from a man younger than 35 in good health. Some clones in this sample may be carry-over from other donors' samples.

Here the CDR3 is given as CSSEGQARGGGGYTF. The DNA sequence reads TGCAGCTCCGAGGGTCAGGCAAGGGGTGGTGGTGGCTACACCTTC. The V and J genes are TRBV29-1 and TRBJ1-2, with TRBD1 as a weak D call on 5 bases. Per the germline V gene, SQVTM is the CDR1 and ANQGSEA is the CDR2. From the cysteine through the phenylalanine, the CDR3 covers 15 amino acids. Solely the CDR3 DNA is kept, with 45 bases framed from the first base. The junction carries 26 bases between V and J, which are trimmed by 8 bases and 7 bases respectively. The CDR3, completed at both ends by the reference TRBV29-1 and TRBJ1-2 genes, gives the full variable domain SAVISQKPSRDICQRGTSLTIQCQVDSQVTMMFWYRQQPGQSLTLIATANQGSEATYESGFVIDKFPISRPNLTFSTLTVSNMSPEDSSIYLCSSEGQARGGGGYTFGSGTRLTVV.